This T cell receptor (beta chain) was obtained from a study of cytomegalovirus exposure and HLA in healthy donors. Use of 60 Vbeta and 13 Jbeta primers characterized the PCR. TCRdb's table, derived via immunoSEQ multiplex PCR, lists solely in-frame clones and lacks some. The sample lists some 170,000 clones, around 88% seen once, with 0.65% to 0.9% in the top ten. The receptor's source is a woman in her twenties or thirties in good health and CMV-seronegative. Sequences were obtained from PBMCs.

The CDR3 DNA is TGTGCCAGCAGCCCTGGGACTAGCGGGCACTACGAGCAGTACTTC. It encodes CASSPGTSGHYEQYF. The chain combines TRBV6-7 with TRBJ2-7, with TRBD2 matching 12 bases. TRBV6-7 is known as an ORF, though its function is uncertain. The CDR3 consists of 15 residues. J was trimmed by 3 bases and V by 6 bases; bases with no gene match: 6.